The 16 T cell receptor beta chains reported below all come from one sample, sequenced in a study of Graves' ophthalmopathy and Graves' hyperthyroidism. Investigators amplified TCR beta CDR3 regions from RNA transcripts. Following a first-round RT-PCR that used HTBI primers, a second-round multiplex PCR was carried out. Using its own MiXCR run on the multiplex PCR reads, TCRdb lists one record per CDR3 protein. The repertoire holds hundreds of thousands of distinct CDR3 sequences, with 15% as singletons. The sequencing input was peripheral blood. Source of these receptors: a woman younger than 35 with stable Graves' hyperthyroidism.

As concerns this clonotype: This may be a read error: a much more frequent sequence differs by one nucleotide. This chain connects TRBV25-1 to TRBJ1-5; D gene unclear. CDR3 length: 14 amino acids. Germline CDR1 is MGHDK and CDR2 is SYGVNS. The CDR3 region has the DNA TGTGCCAGCAGTGAATGGGTGAGCATTCAGCCCCAGCATTTT. Its translation is CASSEWVSIQPQHF. The full variable domain, in which reference TRBV25-1 and TRBJ1-5 provide the parts outside the CDR3, is EADIYQTPRYLVIGTGKKITLECSQTMGHDKMYWYQQDPGMELHLIHYSYGVNSTEKGDLSSESTVSRIRTEHFPLTLESARPSHTSQYLCASSEWVSIQPQHFGDGTRLSIL.

This clonotype was observed at least ten times. This chain links TRBV29-1 with TRBJ2-2, with a weak D call TRBD1 (6 bases). This CDR3 comprises 13 residues. The germline CDR1 and CDR2 sequences are SQVTM and ANQGSEA. V was pared by 8 bases and J by 1 base, with 11 bases between. For the CDR3, the DNA is TGCAGCTTCACAGGGCGGAACACCGGGGAGCTGTTTTTT. The encoded protein is CSFTGRNTGELFF.

The sample holds many counts of this clonotype. This chain links TRBV13 with TRBJ1-5, with 10 positions matching TRBD1. Germline CDR1 is PRHDT and CDR2 is FYEKMQ (reference sequence). The CDR3 is 16 residues long. With 0 bases clipped from V and 6 bases from J, the junction kept 5 bases outside the gene matches. CDR3 DNA sequence: TGTGCCAGCAGCTTAGGCCAGGACAGGGGGATTCAGCCCCAGCATTTT. Encoded protein: CASSLGQDRGIQPQHF.

This clonotype was counted ten times or more. The gene calls are TRBV7-2 and TRBJ2-5; TRBD1 matches at 9 bases. The CDR3 loop spans 15 amino acids. Germline CDR1 SGHTA, CDR2 FQGNSA. The ends lost 5 bases at V and 5 bases at J; junction bases unmatched: 9. The CDR3 sequence: CASSSPGQGAETQYF. CDR3 sequence (DNA): TGTGCCAGCAGCAGTCCGGGACAGGGCGCGGAGACCCAGTACTTC.

This clonotype was seen ten or more times. The CDR3 protein is CASSLGYRSPLHF. CDR3 DNA sequence: TGTGCCAGCAGTCTGGGTTACCGCTCACCCCTCCACTTT. The rearrangement links TRBV6-2 or TRBV6-3 to TRBJ1-6; no reliable D call. The CDR3 is 13 residues long. In germline, CDR1 is MNHEY, CDR2 SVGEGT. The ends were cut back, 5 bases at V and 10 bases at J, with 12 bases in the middle.

This clonotype has at least ten counts. The chain employs TRBV7-8 and TRBJ2-5; tentative D call: TRBD2 (6 bases). Germline CDR1 and CDR2: SGHVS and FQNEAQ. The CDR3 has 17 amino acids. V gave up 5 bases and J gave up 3 bases, with 22 bases separating them. This CDR3 is CASSPARMRTSKETQYF. CDR3 bases: TGTGCCAGCAGCCCGGCCAGGATGCGAACTAGCAAAGAGACCCAGTACTTC.

At least ten counts were recorded for this clonotype. The chain joins TRBV6-5 to TRBJ2-7; 11 nucleotides agree with TRBD2. The germline V gene encodes CDR1 MNHEY and CDR2 SVGAGI. With V trimmed by 2 bases and J by 7 bases, 13 bases remained unmatched. This CDR3 contains 17 residues. The CDR3 region is CASSYLPLAGGYYEQYF. DNA of the CDR3: TGTGCCAGCAGTTACCTCCCCCTAGCGGGGGGTTACTATGAGCAGTACTTC.

This clonotype has ten or more counts. The rearrangement joins TRBV12-3 or TRBV12-4 to TRBJ2-2, with D possibly being TRBD2 (5 bases). The CDR3 consists of 15 residues. Trimming left V 5 bases short and J 1 base short, with 11 bases between. The CDR3 reads CASSHMGENTGELFF. The DNA of the CDR3 is TGTGCCAGCAGTCACATGGGAGAGAACACCGGGGAGCTGTTTTTT.

This clonotype was seen repeatedly, ten times or more. Since a much larger clone is just one base distant, this may be a read error. Because it lacks the conserved phenylalanine or tryptophan at the end, this CDR3 is likely a read error. The chain combines TRBV6-1 with TRBJ1-1, with a tentative D call TRBD1 (5 bases). CDR3 size: 18 residues. Trimming shortened V by 7 bases and J by 0 bases, and 24 bases separated the two germline ends. Germline V gene data show CDR1 as MNHNS and CDR2 as SASEGT. CDR3 in amino acids: CASTEGVVVGRLNTEAFL. The CDR3 DNA follows: TGTGCCAGCACAGAAGGGGTAGTGGTGGGGCGATTGAACACTGAAGCTTTCCTT.

The V call is TRBV19, the J call TRBJ1-3; no clear D gene. The CDR3 loop spans 15 amino acids. The germline gives CDR1 LNHDA, CDR2 SQIVND (reference sequence). V lost 7 bases to trimming and J lost 0 bases, with 13 bases between them. The CDR3 loop is CASTTDGVSGNTIYF. DNA of the CDR3: TGTGCCAGTACCACAGACGGAGTCTCTGGAAACACCATATATTTT. Complete variable domain (other parts from reference TRBV19 and TRBJ1-3): DGGITQSPKYLFRKEGQNVTLSCEQNLNHDAMYWYRQDPGQGLRLIYYSQIVNDFQKGDIAEGYSVSREKKESFPLTVTSAQKNPTAFYLCASTTDGVSGNTIYFGEGSWLTVV.

This clonotype was counted at least ten times. This rearrangement joins TRBV6-1 to TRBJ1-1; D is unclear. V lost 10 bases, J lost 0 bases, and 12 bases lay in between. CDR1 is MNHNS and CDR2 is SASEGT in the germline V gene. This CDR3 is built from 13 residues. The chain's CDR3 is CATSYALNTEAFF. The CDR3 nucleotides are TGTGCCACTTCGTACGCGCTGAACACTGAAGCTTTCTTT.

The genes are TRBV12-3 or TRBV12-4 and TRBJ2-2, with D perhaps matching TRBD1 (5 bases). This CDR3 comprises 15 residues. The germline V and J ends were trimmed by 5 bases and 2 bases, with 12 bases remaining between them. CDR3 residues: CASSLRQHNTGELFF. The CDR3 region has the DNA TGTGCCAGCAGTCTACGACAGCACAACACCGGGGAGCTGTTTTTT.

This clonotype was seen a handful of times. The chain links TRBV9 to TRBJ1-6; D possibly corresponds to TRBD1 (5 bases). The CDR3 totals 15 residues. Trimming pared 4 bases from V and 8 bases from J, leaving 16 bases between. CDR1 SGDLS and CDR2 YYNGEE come from the germline V gene. The CDR3 is CASSTPGTTDSPLHF. The CDR3 DNA reads TGTGCCAGCAGCACCCCAGGGACTACGGATTCACCCCTCCACTTT.

This clonotype was found a few times. The chain has TRBV7-2 and TRBJ2-4; 10 positions agree with TRBD2. With V trimmed by 1 base and J by 6 bases, 12 bases remained unmatched. The V gene's germline CDR1 is SGHTA and CDR2 FQGNSA. The CDR3 covers 18 residues. CDR3 DNA sequence: TGTGCCAGCAGCTTAGTGGGTAGCGGGGGGTCTCGTTCAAACATTCAGTACTTC. Amino acid sequence: CASSLVGSGGSRSNIQYF.

Concerning this clonotype itself: Germline and junction disagree at one end, which may indicate a read error. The chain combines TRBV12-3 or TRBV12-4 with TRBJ1-2; TRBD1 matches 8 bases. This CDR3 comprises 13 residues. Written as DNA, the CDR3 is TGTGCCAGCAGTCCTATACAGGGGGATGGTTACACCTTC. As protein: CASSPIQGDGYTF.

The sample holds many counts of this clonotype. V is TRBV25-1 and J is TRBJ1-5; D uncertain. V gave up 8 bases and J gave up 9 bases, with 8 bases separating them. CDR3 size: 10 residues. The germline V gene encodes CDR1 MGHDK and CDR2 SYGVNS. CDR3 coding DNA: TGTGCCAGCCACCCGGTGCCCCAGCATTTT. Residues: CASHPVPQHF.